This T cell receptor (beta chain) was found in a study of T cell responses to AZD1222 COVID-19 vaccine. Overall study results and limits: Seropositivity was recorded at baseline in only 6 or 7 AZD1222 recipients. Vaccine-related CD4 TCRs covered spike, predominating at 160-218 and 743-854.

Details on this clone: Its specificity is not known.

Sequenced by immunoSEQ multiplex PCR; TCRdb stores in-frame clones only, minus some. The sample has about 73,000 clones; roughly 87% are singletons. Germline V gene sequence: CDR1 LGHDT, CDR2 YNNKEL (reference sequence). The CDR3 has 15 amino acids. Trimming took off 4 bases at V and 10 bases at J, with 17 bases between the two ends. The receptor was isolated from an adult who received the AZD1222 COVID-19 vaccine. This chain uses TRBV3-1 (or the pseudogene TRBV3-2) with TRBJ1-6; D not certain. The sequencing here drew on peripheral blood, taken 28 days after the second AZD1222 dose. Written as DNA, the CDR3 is TGTGCCAGCAGCCCAGTGAGAAACTCGGTCTCACCCCTCCACTTT. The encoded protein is CASSPVRNSVSPLHF.